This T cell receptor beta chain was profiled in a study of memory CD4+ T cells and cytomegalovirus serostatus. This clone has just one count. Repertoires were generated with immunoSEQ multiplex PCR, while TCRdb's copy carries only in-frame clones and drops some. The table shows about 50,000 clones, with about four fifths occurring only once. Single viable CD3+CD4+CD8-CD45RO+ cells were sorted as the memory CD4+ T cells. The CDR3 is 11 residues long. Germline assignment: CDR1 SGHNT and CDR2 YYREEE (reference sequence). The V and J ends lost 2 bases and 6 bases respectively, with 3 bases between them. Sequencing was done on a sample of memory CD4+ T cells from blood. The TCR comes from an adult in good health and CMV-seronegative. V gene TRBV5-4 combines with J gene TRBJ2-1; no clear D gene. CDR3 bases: TGTGCCAGCAGCTTCGGCAATGAGCAGTTCTTC. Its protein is CASSFGNEQFF.